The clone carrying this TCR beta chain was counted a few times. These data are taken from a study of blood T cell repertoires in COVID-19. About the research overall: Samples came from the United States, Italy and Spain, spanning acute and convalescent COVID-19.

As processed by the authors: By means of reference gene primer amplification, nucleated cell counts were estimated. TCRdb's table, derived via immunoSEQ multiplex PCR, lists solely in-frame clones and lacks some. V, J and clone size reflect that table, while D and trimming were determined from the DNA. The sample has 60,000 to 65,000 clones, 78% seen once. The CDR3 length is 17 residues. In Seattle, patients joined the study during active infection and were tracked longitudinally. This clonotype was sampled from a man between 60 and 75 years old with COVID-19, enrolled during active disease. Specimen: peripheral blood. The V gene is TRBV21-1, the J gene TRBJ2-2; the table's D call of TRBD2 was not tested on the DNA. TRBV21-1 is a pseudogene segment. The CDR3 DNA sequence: TGTGCCAGCAGCAAAGGTGAGGGAAGAACCCCCACCGGGGAGCTGTTTTTT. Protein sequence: CASSKGEGRTPTGELFF.